The clone carrying this T cell receptor beta chain appeared a single time. Its matching antigen is unknown. No psychiatric drugs, including antidepressants, for at least 8 weeks beforehand. Depression in patients ranged from moderate to severe. The sample belongs to a study of untreated major depressive disorder. Sequenced by immunoSEQ multiplex PCR; TCRdb stores in-frame clones only, minus some. The sample lists some 25,000 clones; over 80% were seen once. Notes on the study in general: Generalizability is limited by the comparatively small study sample.

The sequenced material came from CD4+ T cells from PBMCs. This TCR was recovered from a woman aged 25-40 years with major depressive disorder.

In DNA form, the CDR3 reads TGTGCCAGCAGCTTACAGCTAGCGGGGACTGATACGCAGTATTTT. It codes for CASSLQLAGTDTQYF. The chain couples TRBV7-2 to TRBJ2-3; 9 bases are shared with TRBD2. The CDR3 contains 15 residues. Germline values: CDR1 SGHTA, CDR2 FQGNSA. V lost 2 bases and J lost 6; bases outside the gene matches: 6.